Listed below are T cell receptor beta chains from one sample, sequenced in a study of OX40 agonist ivuxolimab in advanced cancers. The table came from immunoSEQ multiplex PCR; TCRdb's copy has only in-frame clones and leaves some out. The profile covers tens of thousands of clones, with about 83% appearing a single time and around 1.5% taken by the ten largest. The sequencing used CD4+ or CD8+ T cells sorted from blood, collected in a trial of the OX40 agonist ivuxolimab. These receptors originate from an adult with an advanced solid tumor such as melanoma, head and neck, liver or kidney cancer. Both conserved end residues are part of each CDR3. The D gene is left open where the match is weak. The size of a clone is reported for some rows only, either as once, few or many, or as a class for expanded clones.

j_call	cdr3_length	d_call	v_call	clone_size	cdr3_aa	cdr3_nt
TRBJ2-7	12	-	TRBV2	-	CASSQGGNEQYF	TGTGCCAGCAGTCAGGGGGGTAACGAGCAGTACTTC
TRBJ2-5	16	-	TRBV7-3	-	CASSRNRRGQQETQYF	TGTGCCAGCAGCCGCAACCGGAGGGGGCAACAAGAGACCCAGTACTTC
TRBJ2-7	13	-	TRBV4-1	-	CASSQDAGREQYF	TGCGCCAGCAGCCAAGATGCCGGACGCGAGCAGTACTTC
TRBJ1-1	13	-	TRBV14	once	CASSQSVAVEAFF	TGTGCCAGCAGCCAATCCGTGGCAGTTGAAGCTTTCTTT
TRBJ2-7	13	-	TRBV6-6	-	CASSSRSSYEQYF	TGTGCCAGCAGCTCAAGGAGCTCCTACGAGCAGTACTTC
TRBJ2-2	14	TRBD1	TRBV2	once	CASSGGTVAGELFF	TGTGCCAGCAGTGGGGGGACAGTTGCCGGGGAGCTGTTTTTT
TRBJ2-5	11	-	TRBV2	-	CASSVRETQYF	TGTGCCAGCAGTGTTAGGGAGACCCAGTACTTC
TRBJ2-5	16	TRBD2	TRBV5-4	-	CASSLTRLAGGETQYF	TGTGCCAGCAGCTTGACCCGGCTAGCGGGGGGAGAGACCCAGTACTTC
TRBJ1-3	15	-	TRBV4-1	-	CASSQDATAGNTIYF	TGCGCCAGCAGCCAAGACGCGACAGCGGGAAACACCATATATTTT
TRBJ2-7	18	TRBD2	TRBV9	-	CASSATSGGPRRSYEQYF	TGTGCCAGCAGCGCCACTAGCGGGGGGCCACGTCGCTCCTACGAGCAGTACTTC
TRBJ2-3	16	TRBD2	TRBV10-3	-	CAISGKIAGVTDTQYF	TGTGCCATCAGTGGTAAGATAGCGGGAGTAACAGATACGCAGTATTTT
TRBJ2-2	14	-	TRBV7-7	-	CASSEGRGTGELFF	TGTGCTAGCAGCGAGGGACGGGGCACCGGGGAGCTGTTTTTT
TRBJ1-2	17	TRBD1	TRBV15	-	CATSRDRYTTSNYGYTF	TGTGCCACCAGCAGGGACAGGTACACTACCAGCAACTATGGCTACACCTTC
TRBJ1-2	15	-	TRBV7-2	few	CASSLGPGGSYGYTF	TGTGCCAGCAGCTTAGGGCCCGGCGGCAGCTATGGCTACACCTTC
TRBJ2-1	13	-	TRBV7-7	-	CASSSTRGNEQFF	TGTGCTAGCAGCTCAACCCGGGGGAATGAGCAGTTCTTC
TRBJ2-5	12	-	TRBV29-1	-	CSVPPDYKTQYF	TGCAGCGTGCCCCCGGACTATAAGACCCAGTACTTC
TRBJ1-1	14	TRBD1	TRBV7-9	-	CASSPGGLGTEAFF	TGTGCCAGCAGCCCAGGGGGGTTGGGCACTGAAGCTTTCTTT
TRBJ2-3	13	TRBD1	TRBV10-3	-	CAISDRVSDTQYF	TGTGCCATCAGCGACAGGGTCTCAGATACGCAGTATTTT
TRBJ2-7	16	-	TRBV27	-	CASSLKYTEATYEQYF	TGTGCCAGCAGTCTAAAATACACCGAGGCCACCTACGAGCAGTACTTC
TRBJ2-6	16	-	TRBV7-6	-	CASSLAQISGANVLTF	TGTGCCAGCAGCTTAGCACAGATCTCTGGGGCCAACGTCCTGACTTTC
TRBJ2-7	14	TRBD2	TRBV5-1	-	CASSPGLAGDEQYF	TGCGCCAGCAGCCCGGGACTAGCGGGGGACGAGCAGTACTTC
TRBJ1-1	15	TRBD1	TRBV6-5	-	CASSSRTGLNTEAFF	TGTGCCAGCAGTTCTCGGACAGGGCTGAACACTGAAGCTTTCTTT
TRBJ1-6	14	-	TRBV6-1	-	CASREQGDNSPLHF	TGTGCCAGCAGGGAACAGGGAGATAATTCACCCCTCCACTTT
TRBJ1-2	15	TRBD1	TRBV6-5	-	CASSYTGTGDYGYTF	TGTGCCAGCAGTTACACCGGGACAGGGGACTATGGCTACACCTTC